The entry below describes one T cell receptor beta chain. Its target is not known. The data belong to a study of cytomegalovirus exposure and HLA in healthy donors. Broader study findings: Upon later analysis, HLA-associated TCR beta chains proved more clonally expanded than other, equally common chains. Being productive about 87% or about 30% of the time was typical of most TCR beta V segments in an earlier analysis. It emerged from a later analysis that several of the most significant clusters appeared to be linked to common viral pathogens.

The study ran its PCR with 60 Vbeta and 13 Jbeta primers. Repertoires were generated with immunoSEQ multiplex PCR, while TCRdb's copy carries only in-frame clones and drops some. Of 150,000 to 200,000 clones in the sample, about 78% were seen once. CDR3 size: 13 residues. With V trimmed by 3 bases and J by 4 bases, 3 bases remained unmatched. Germline V gene lookup returns CDR1 SGHTA and CDR2 FQGNSA. This sequence was found in a male donor in good health and CMV-seronegative. The chain carries TRBV7-2 and TRBJ2-7; the match to TRBD2 covers 7 bases. The sequenced material came from PBMCs. The CDR3 DNA sequence: TGTGCCAGCAGCTTGGGACTACTGTACGAGCAGTACTTC. Translation: CASSLGLLYEQYF. The whole variable domain, filled in from reference TRBV7-2 and TRBJ2-7, reads GAGVSQSPSNKVTEKGKDVELRCDPISGHTALYWYRQSLGQGLEFLIYFQGNSAPDKSGLPSDRFSAERTGGSVSTLTIQRTQQEDSAVYLCASSLGLLYEQYFGPGTRLTVT.